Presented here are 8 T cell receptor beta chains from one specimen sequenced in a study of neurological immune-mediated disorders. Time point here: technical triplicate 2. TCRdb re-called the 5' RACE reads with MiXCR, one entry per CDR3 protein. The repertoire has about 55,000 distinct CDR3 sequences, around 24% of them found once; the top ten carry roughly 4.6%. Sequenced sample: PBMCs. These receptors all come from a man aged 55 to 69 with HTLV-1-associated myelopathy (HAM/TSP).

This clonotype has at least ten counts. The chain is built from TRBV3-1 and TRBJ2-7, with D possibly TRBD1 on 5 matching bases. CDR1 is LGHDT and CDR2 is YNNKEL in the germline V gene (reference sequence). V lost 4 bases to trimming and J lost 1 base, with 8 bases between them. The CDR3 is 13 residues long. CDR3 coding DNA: TGTGCCAGCAGCCGGGGCGATTCCTACGAGCAGTACTTC. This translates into CASSRGDSYEQYF.

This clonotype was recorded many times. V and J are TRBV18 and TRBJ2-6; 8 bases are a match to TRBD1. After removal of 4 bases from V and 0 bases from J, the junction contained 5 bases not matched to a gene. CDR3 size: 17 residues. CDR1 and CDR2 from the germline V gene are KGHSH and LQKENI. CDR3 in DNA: TGTGCCAGCTCACTGGGACAGGCGGGCTCTGGGGCCAACGTCCTGACTTTC. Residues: CASSLGQAGSGANVLTF.

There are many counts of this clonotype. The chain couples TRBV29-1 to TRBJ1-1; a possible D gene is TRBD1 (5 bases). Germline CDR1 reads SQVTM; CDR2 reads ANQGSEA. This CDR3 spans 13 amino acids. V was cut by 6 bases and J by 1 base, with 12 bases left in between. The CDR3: CSVGRQQNTEAFF. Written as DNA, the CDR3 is TGCAGCGTCGGGAGACAGCAGAACACTGAAGCTTTCTTT. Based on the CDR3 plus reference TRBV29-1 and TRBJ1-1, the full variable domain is SAVISQKPSRDICQRGTSLTIQCQVDSQVTMMFWYRQQPGQSLTLIATANQGSEATYESGFVIDKFPISRPNLTFSTLTVSNMSPEDSSIYLCSVGRQQNTEAFFGQGTRLTVV.

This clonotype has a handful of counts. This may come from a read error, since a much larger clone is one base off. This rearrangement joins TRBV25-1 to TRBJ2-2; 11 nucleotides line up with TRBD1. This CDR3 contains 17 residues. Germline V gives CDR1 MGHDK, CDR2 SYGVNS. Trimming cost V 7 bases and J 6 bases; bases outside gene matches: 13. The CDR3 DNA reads TGTGCCAGCATCCCCTCCCCAGGACAGGGGGCAGCCGGGGAGCTGTTTTTT. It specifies CASIPSPGQGAAGELFF. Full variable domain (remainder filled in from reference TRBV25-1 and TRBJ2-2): EADIYQTPRYLVIGTGKKITLECSQTMGHDKMYWYQQDPGMELHLIHYSYGVNSTEKGDLSSESTVSRIRTEHFPLTLESARPSHTSQYLCASIPSPGQGAAGELFFGEGSRLTVL.

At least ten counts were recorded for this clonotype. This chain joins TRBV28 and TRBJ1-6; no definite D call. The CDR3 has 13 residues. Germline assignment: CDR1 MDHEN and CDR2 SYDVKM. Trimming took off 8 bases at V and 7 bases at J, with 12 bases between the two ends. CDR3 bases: TGTGCCAGCGGCGGGATTTTGAATTCACCCCTCCACTTT. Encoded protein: CASGGILNSPLHF.

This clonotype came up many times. The CDR3, as DNA: TGTGCCAGCAGCTTTACCGGGGGCCCCTACAATGAGCAGTTCTTC. This sequence encodes CASSFTGGPYNEQFF. The rearrangement links TRBV7-2 to TRBJ2-1; D tentatively fits TRBD1 or TRBD2 (6 bases each). The CDR3 is 15 residues long. Germline loops: CDR1 SGHTA, CDR2 FQGNSA. Trimming took 3 bases from V and 2 from J, leaving 11 bases between them.

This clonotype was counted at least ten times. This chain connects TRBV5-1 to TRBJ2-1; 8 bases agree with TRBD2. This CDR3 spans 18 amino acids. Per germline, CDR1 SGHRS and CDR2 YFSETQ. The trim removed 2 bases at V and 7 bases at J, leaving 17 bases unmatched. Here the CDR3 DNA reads TGCGCCAGCAGCTTCGGACTAGCAGGGATATGGGTGGAAAATGAGCAGTTCTTC. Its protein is CASSFGLAGIWVENEQFF.

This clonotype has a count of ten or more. CDR3 in DNA: TGCAGTGCTAGCGAGGCGACAGGGACTTTTGAGCAGTTCTTC. This translates into CSASEATGTFEQFF. The gene calls are TRBV20-1 and TRBJ2-1; TRBD1 is a possible D gene (7 bases). Germline-derived CDR1 and CDR2 are DFQATT and SNEGSKA (reference sequence). The CDR3 runs to 14 residues. V gave up 3 bases and J gave up 9 bases, with 18 bases separating them.